Shown below are 5 T cell receptor beta chains from a single sample sequenced in a study of PD-1 blockade in mismatch repair-deficient tumors. Some clones are missing from TCRdb's copy, which holds only in-frame ones; the method was immunoSEQ multiplex PCR. This table has about 68,000 clones, about 78% appearing once. Sequenced material: peripheral blood, taken 2 weeks after starting pembrolizumab. These receptors all come from an adult with mismatch repair-deficient cancer.

This sequence joins TRBV29-1 and TRBJ1-4, with a possible D match to TRBD1 (5 bases). Germline V gene lookup returns CDR1 SQVTM and CDR2 ANQGSEA. V lost 4 bases to trimming and J lost 3 bases, with 12 bases between them. There are 14 residues in the CDR3. This chain's CDR3 is CSVGSGLPNEKLFF. The CDR3 DNA reads TGCAGCGTTGGTTCAGGGCTCCCTAATGAAAAACTGTTTTTT. The whole variable domain, remainder taken from reference TRBV29-1 and TRBJ1-4, is SAVISQKPSRDICQRGTSLTIQCQVDSQVTMMFWYRQQPGQSLTLIATANQGSEATYESGFVIDKFPISRPNLTFSTLTVSNMSPEDSSIYLCSVGSGLPNEKLFFGSGTQLSVL.

The chain uses TRBV21-1 and TRBJ1-2; no DNA check was done on the table's D call, TRBD1. TRBV21-1 is designated a pseudogene. This CDR3 is built from 20 residues. The CDR3: CASSKGSVRQDSLWNYGYTF. CDR3 DNA: TGTGCCAGCAGCAAAGGATCGGTAAGACAGGACTCCCTGTGGAACTATGGCTACACCTTC.

The chain recombines TRBV14 with TRBJ2-1, with 15 positions matching TRBD2. CDR3 length: 18 amino acids. Germline loops: CDR1 SGHDN, CDR2 FVKESK. With V trimmed by 0 bases and J by 3 bases, 3 bases remained unmatched. The CDR3 sequence is CASSQDWTSGRVYNEQFF. In nucleotides, the CDR3 is TGTGCCAGCAGCCAAGATTGGACTAGCGGGAGGGTCTACAATGAGCAGTTCTTC.

The V and J genes are TRBV5-1 and TRBJ1-2; 10 bases are shared with TRBD1. Germline values: CDR1 SGHRS, CDR2 YFSETQ. Trimming removed 4 bases from V and 4 bases from J; junction bases left unmatched: 7. CDR3 size: 15 residues. The CDR3, as DNA: TGCGCCAGCAGCCTGGGGACAGGGGAAGCCTATGGCTACACCTTC. This codes for CASSLGTGEAYGYTF.

The J gene is TRBJ1-2, the V gene TRBV2; 7 nucleotides line up with TRBD1. The germline CDR1 and CDR2 sequences are SNHLY and FYNNEI. CDR3 size: 12 residues. V was clipped by 9 bases and J by 2 bases; unmatched bases: 3. DNA of the CDR3: TGTGCCAGGACAGGGAAGAACTATGGCTACACCTTC. Amino acid sequence: CARTGKNYGYTF.